These T cell receptor beta chains were read from a single sample in a study of CD8 T cells in ankylosing spondylitis. MiXCR, run by TCRdb on the 5' RACE reads, gives a single entry per CDR3 protein. Of fewer than 550,000 distinct CDR3 sequences listed, roughly 5.2% are singletons. The sequenced sample consisted of blood, either unsorted or a sorted T cell fraction (not recorded which). The receptors stem from a male donor with ankylosing spondylitis. The CDR3 runs from the conserved cysteine through the conserved F or W. The D gene is left open where the match is weak. Expanded clones get a size class; other rows say once, few or many, or leave the size out.

abundance: many
d_gene: .
v_gene: TRBV5-1
j_gene: TRBJ1-5
CDR3aa: CASSLGDFQPQHF
CDR3nt: TGCGCCAGCAGCTTGGGGGACTTCCAGCCCCAGCATTTT

abundance: many
d_gene: .
v_gene: TRBV5-1
j_gene: TRBJ2-5
CDR3aa: CASSLRGQETQYF
CDR3nt: TGTGCCAGCAGCCTACGGGGCCAAGAGACCCAGTACTTC

abundance: few
d_gene: TRBD2
v_gene: TRBV12-3/TRBV12-4
j_gene: TRBJ2-2
CDR3aa: CASSLRRSGSPGELFF
CDR3nt: TGTGCCAGCAGTTTACGGAGGAGCGGGAGTCCCGGGGAGCTGTTTTTT

abundance: many
d_gene: TRBD1
v_gene: TRBV11-2
j_gene: TRBJ2-4
CDR3aa: CASSFPGQTQYF
CDR3nt: TGTGCCAGCAGCTTCCCGGGACAGACGCAGTACTTC

abundance: .
d_gene: .
v_gene: TRBV18
j_gene: TRBJ1-1
CDR3aa: CASSPSPGIWANTEAFF
CDR3nt: TGTGCCAGCTCACCTTCTCCGGGTATTTGGGCGAACACTGAAGCTTTCTTT

abundance: .
d_gene: .
v_gene: TRBV2
j_gene: TRBJ2-3
CDR3aa: CASSWSDTQYF
CDR3nt: TGTGCCAGCAGTTGGTCAGATACGCAGTATTTT

abundance: many
d_gene: TRBD2
v_gene: TRBV20-1
j_gene: TRBJ2-7
CDR3aa: CSARVWREVLREQYF
CDR3nt: TGCAGTGCTAGAGTTTGGCGGGAGGTGCTCCGCGAGCAGTACTTC

abundance: many
d_gene: .
v_gene: TRBV9
j_gene: TRBJ2-2
CDR3aa: CASSVVSGELFF
CDR3nt: TGTGCCAGCAGCGTAGTCTCCGGGGAGCTGTTTTTT

abundance: .
d_gene: TRBD1
v_gene: TRBV3-1
j_gene: TRBJ2-7
CDR3aa: CASSPRWTGLSYEQYF
CDR3nt: TGTGCCAGCAGCCCACGCTGGACAGGGCTATCCTACGAGCAGTACTTC

abundance: many
d_gene: .
v_gene: TRBV19
j_gene: TRBJ2-1
CDR3aa: CASSGRTQVDNEQFF
CDR3nt: TGTGCCAGTAGTGGCAGGACCCAAGTTGACAATGAGCAGTTCTTC

abundance: many
d_gene: TRBD2
v_gene: TRBV20-1
j_gene: TRBJ2-1
CDR3aa: CSANSGSLYNEQFF
CDR3nt: TGCAGTGCTAATAGCGGGAGCCTCTACAATGAGCAGTTCTTC

abundance: many
d_gene: .
v_gene: TRBV14
j_gene: TRBJ1-1
CDR3aa: CASSRLQGNTEAFF
CDR3nt: TGTGCCAGCAGCCGATTACAGGGGAACACTGAAGCTTTCTTT

abundance: .
d_gene: .
v_gene: TRBV5-4
j_gene: TRBJ1-6
CDR3aa: CAISDEVRSPLHF
CDR3nt: TGTGCCATCAGCGATGAAGTGAGGTCACCCCTCCACTTT

abundance: few
d_gene: TRBD1
v_gene: TRBV29-1
j_gene: TRBJ2-7
CDR3aa: CSVDGQGDEQYF
CDR3nt: TGCAGCGTTGATGGGCAGGGGGACGAGCAGTACTTC

abundance: many
d_gene: .
v_gene: TRBV7-2
j_gene: TRBJ1-5
CDR3aa: CASQENSNQPQHF
CDR3nt: TGTGCCAGCCAGGAAAATAGCAATCAGCCCCAGCATTTT

abundance: .
d_gene: TRBD1
v_gene: TRBV7-6
j_gene: TRBJ2-7
CDR3aa: CASSSTSRDREVRYEQYF
CDR3nt: TGTGCCAGCAGCTCCACGTCCCGGGACAGGGAAGTTAGGTACGAGCAGTACTTC

abundance: many
d_gene: TRBD1
v_gene: TRBV7-2
j_gene: TRBJ1-4
CDR3aa: CASSGPGTGEEEKLFF
CDR3nt: TGTGCCAGCAGCGGGCCGGGGACAGGGGAGGAGGAAAAACTGTTTTTT

abundance: many
d_gene: .
v_gene: TRBV7-2
j_gene: TRBJ2-5
CDR3aa: CASGRETQYF
CDR3nt: TGTGCCAGCGGAAGAGAGACCCAGTACTTC

abundance: few
d_gene: TRBD2
v_gene: TRBV11-1
j_gene: TRBJ2-7
CDR3aa: CASSPPLGPGTISYEQYF
CDR3nt: TGTGCCAGCAGCCCACCTCTGGGTCCCGGGACTATCTCCTACGAGCAGTACTTC

abundance: many
d_gene: .
v_gene: TRBV5-1
j_gene: TRBJ1-5
CDR3aa: CASSLDPNQPQHF
CDR3nt: TGCGCCAGCAGCTTGGATCCCAATCAGCCCCAGCATTTT

abundance: many
d_gene: TRBD2
v_gene: TRBV12-3/TRBV12-4
j_gene: TRBJ2-3
CDR3aa: CASRRLAGGTDTQYF
CDR3nt: TGTGCCAGCAGACGACTAGCGGGGGGCACAGATACGCAGTATTTT

abundance: few
d_gene: .
v_gene: TRBV7-8
j_gene: TRBJ2-5
CDR3aa: CASSERELQETQYF
CDR3nt: TGTGCCAGCAGCGAAAGGGAACTCCAAGAGACCCAGTACTTC

abundance: many
d_gene: TRBD2
v_gene: TRBV29-1
j_gene: TRBJ2-3
CDR3aa: CSVKSGGDTQYF
CDR3nt: TGCAGCGTCAAAAGCGGGGGGGATACGCAGTATTTT

abundance: many
d_gene: .
v_gene: TRBV29-1
j_gene: TRBJ2-7
CDR3aa: CSGTGLYYEQYF
CDR3nt: TGCAGCGGTACAGGGCTTTACTACGAGCAGTACTTC

abundance: many
d_gene: .
v_gene: TRBV12-3/TRBV12-4
j_gene: TRBJ2-7
CDR3aa: CASSTLVGSEQYF
CDR3nt: TGTGCCAGCAGTACCTTAGTGGGGAGCGAGCAGTACTTC

abundance: few
d_gene: .
v_gene: TRBV5-1
j_gene: TRBJ2-3
CDR3aa: CASSLAIGAGPDTQYF
CDR3nt: TGCGCCAGCAGCTTGGCCATCGGGGCCGGCCCAGATACGCAGTATTTT